This TCR beta chain was profiled in a study of Ad26.COV2.S vaccination and SARS-CoV-2 variants. About the research overall: COV1001, an Ad26.COV2.S trial, supplied this vaccine-arm donor.

The treatment was: roughly 19 received Ad26.COV2.S at low or high dose, single or two shots; 5 received placebo; per-sample allocation not given. Samples were taken on day 63 after the first vaccine or placebo injection. Donation was by an adult aged 18-55 years who was in Boston. The table came from immunoSEQ multiplex PCR; TCRdb's copy has only in-frame clones and leaves some out. The sample yields about 400,000 clones, 92% seen once. There are 13 residues in the CDR3. Germline lookup yields CDR1 SGHVS and CDR2 FNYEAQ. Trimming pared 1 base from V and 7 bases from J, leaving 10 bases between. The source of this sequence is a person between 18 and 60 years old who received the Ad26.COV2.S COVID-19 vaccine or a placebo. The sample consisted of peripheral blood, taken in a trial of Ad26.COV2.S vaccine versus placebo. The chain is built from TRBV7-6 and TRBJ1-2, with no clear D. The CDR3 nucleotides read TGTGCCAGCAGCTTAGTGTCGGGTCCTGGCTACACCTTC. This gives the protein CASSLVSGPGYTF.